These 8 T cell receptor beta chains came from one sample sequenced in a study of PD-1 blockade in classical Hodgkin lymphoma (dated by TCRdb to the early 2020s). The time point label for this specimen denotes: cycle 2 day 1 (C2D1) of nivolumab. Every trial patient had relapsed following autologous stem cell transplantation, and prior brentuximab vedotin exposure was what differed among cohorts A, B and C. Library preparation employed the immunoSEQ multiplex PCR assay. TCRdb limited this immuneACCESS table to in-frame rearrangements with V and J called. A share of clones is missing; checked studies link under half to unresolved V genes, and the rest is unexplained. This sample holds approximately 160,000 clones; about 81% were observed only once. Of the sample, roughly 10% falls within the top ten clones. The specimen comprised peripheral blood mononuclear cells (PBMCs), sampled before the second cycle of nivolumab. These receptors all come from a human donor with classical Hodgkin lymphoma.

The V gene is TRBV11-2, the J gene TRBJ2-1; 7 bases match TRBD2. Germline CDR1 and CDR2: SGHAT and FQNNGV. The ends lost 6 bases at V and 4 bases at J; junction bases unmatched: 12. The CDR3 spans 16 residues. CDR3 bases: TGTGCCAGCAGTCTCTCCTGGGCTAGCGGATACAATGAGCAGTTCTTC. Translating gives CASSLSWASGYNEQFF.

The chain carries TRBV6-4 and TRBJ2-3; 11 nucleotides align to TRBD2. The CDR3 runs to 15 residues. The trim removed 6 bases at V and 4 bases at J, leaving 6 bases unmatched. Germline V CDR1 and CDR2: MRHNA, SNTAGT. The CDR3 DNA sequence: TGTGCCAGCAGACCCCTAGCGGGGGGCCCAGATACGCAGTATTTT. It is translated as CASRPLAGGPDTQYF.

The chain carries TRBV28 and TRBJ2-3, with 9 bases matching TRBD1. J lost 2 bases, V lost 6 bases, and 6 bases had no gene match. This CDR3 has 15 residues. Germline CDR1 and CDR2: MDHEN and SYDVKM. This CDR3 reads CASRVRDRDTDTQYF. CDR3 nucleotides: TGTGCCAGCAGGGTCCGGGACAGGGACACAGATACGCAGTATTTT.

Written as DNA, the CDR3 is TGTGCCAGCAGTTTTTGGGGACGGGACAGGGCTCTCCAAGAGACCCAGTACTTC. Protein: CASSFWGRDRALQETQYF. V usage is TRBV28 and J usage is TRBJ2-5, with 9 bases identical to TRBD1. Germline-derived CDR1 and CDR2 are MDHEN and SYDVKM. J was trimmed by 1 base and V by 3 bases; bases with no gene match: 12. The CDR3 has 18 residues.

The chain links TRBV5-8 to TRBJ2-3; no reliable D call. This CDR3 spans 14 amino acids. Trimming took off 1 base at V and 4 bases at J, with 10 bases between the two ends. Per germline, CDR1 SGHTS and CDR2 YDEGEE. The CDR3, as DNA: TGTGCCAGCAGCTTGTATAGGTTGTCAGATACGCAGTATTTT. Translation: CASSLYRLSDTQYF.

The chain uses TRBV28 and TRBJ1-2, with D hard to call. Germline loops: CDR1 MDHEN, CDR2 SYDVKM. CDR3 size: 16 residues. V gave up 2 bases and J gave up 4 bases, with 17 bases separating them. The CDR3 DNA sequence: TGTGCCAGCAGTTTAAGCGTGAGGGCGCGTGGCTATGGCTACACCTTC. Its protein product is CASSLSVRARGYGYTF.

CDR3 in DNA: TGTGCCAGCAGCGTAGGCCACAGAGGGGAGACCCAGTACTTC. It yields the protein CASSVGHRGETQYF. V usage is TRBV9 and J usage is TRBJ2-5, with TRBD2 as a possible D gene (5 bases). The CDR3 consists of 14 residues. Germline values: CDR1 SGDLS, CDR2 YYNGEE. V was shortened by 0 bases and J by 5 bases, with 11 bases between the two germline ends.

The chain is built from TRBV10-2 and TRBJ2-1, with 10 nucleotides matching TRBD2. The germline gives CDR1 WSHSY, CDR2 SAAADI. V was clipped by 3 bases and J by 2 bases; unmatched bases: 10. The CDR3 is 18 amino acids. This CDR3 is CASSDRVWLAGAYNEQFF. CDR3 nucleotides: TGCGCCAGCAGTGATCGGGTCTGGCTAGCGGGGGCCTACAATGAGCAGTTCTTC.